These 20 T cell receptor beta chains originate from one sample sequenced in a study of cytomegalovirus exposure and HLA in healthy donors. The PCR used 60 Vbeta and 13 Jbeta primers. The data were produced by immunoSEQ multiplex PCR, yet TCRdb's version contains in-frame clones alone and is incomplete. The sample gives approximately 50,000 clones, about four fifths of which show up once; about 2.5% is in the top ten. Sequencing was performed on PBMCs. The receptors were sampled from a boy younger than 18 in good health and CMV-seropositive.

The DNA for the CDR3 is TGCGCCAGCAGCTTTGAGGGTCCCTCGAACACTGAAGCTTTCTTT. This sequence encodes CASSFEGPSNTEAFF. This chain joins TRBV5-1 and TRBJ1-1; D gene uncertain. Per the germline V gene, CDR1 is SGHRS and CDR2 is YFSETQ. Deletions cut 2 bases from V and 1 base from J, with 12 bases between. The CDR3 has 15 residues.

This clone was found once. The chain joins TRBV29-1 to TRBJ2-1; 8 bases are shared with TRBD1. After removal of 8 bases from V and 2 bases from J, the junction contained 14 bases not matched to a gene. CDR3 length: 16 amino acids. Germline CDR1 SQVTM, CDR2 ANQGSEA. The CDR3 sequence is CSSGGQDRNTYNEQFF. In DNA form, the CDR3 reads TGCAGCTCTGGGGGACAGGACCGCAATACCTACAATGAGCAGTTCTTC.

This chain joins TRBV19 and TRBJ1-6; D possibly corresponds to TRBD1 (5 bases). Germline V CDR1 and CDR2: LNHDA, SQIVND (reference sequence). V was shortened by 11 bases and J by 9 bases, with 20 bases between the two germline ends. The CDR3 sequence is 14 residues long. CDR3: CASTPGAGVSPLHF. The CDR3 region has the DNA TGTGCCTCCACTCCTGGGGCGGGGGTTTCACCCCTCCACTTT.

The rearrangement joins TRBV7-6 to TRBJ2-5, with a tentative D call TRBD1 (6 bases). The CDR3 has 14 residues. V was pared by 3 bases and J by 7 bases, with 15 bases between. Germline V lookup: CDR1 SGHVS, CDR2 FNYEAQ. The CDR3 coding sequence is TGTGCCAGCAGCTTTACAGGGTCCCCAGGGACCCAGTACTTC. Translated: CASSFTGSPGTQYF. The entire variable domain, with the rest obtained from reference TRBV7-6 and TRBJ2-5, is as follows: GAGVSQSPRYKVTKRGQDVALRCDPISGHVSLYWYRQALGQGPEFLTYFNYEAQQDKSGLPNDRFSAERPEGSISTLTIQRTEQRDSAMYRCASSFTGSPGTQYFGPGTRLLVL.

The rearrangement uses TRBV19 and TRBJ1-2; D is possibly TRBD1 (5 bases). Germline V CDR1 and CDR2: LNHDA, SQIVND (reference sequence). V was shortened by 2 bases and J by 0 bases, with 13 bases between the two germline ends. The CDR3 sequence is 16 residues long. Here the CDR3 reads CASSITGFPANYGYTF. CDR3 sequence (DNA): TGTGCCAGTAGTATAACAGGTTTTCCAGCTAACTATGGCTACACCTTC.

The chain joins TRBV9 to TRBJ1-3, with D unclear. Germline lookup yields CDR1 SGDLS and CDR2 YYNGEE. Trimming stripped 0 bases from V and 0 bases from J, with 7 bases between. The CDR3 contains 15 residues. The CDR3 region is CASSVGGNSGNTIYF. DNA of the CDR3: TGTGCCAGCAGCGTAGGCGGAAACTCTGGAAACACCATATATTTT.

A single count supports this clone. The rearrangement links TRBV5-4 to TRBJ1-4; TRBD1 is a possible D gene (5 bases). Per germline, CDR1 SGHNT and CDR2 YYREEE (reference sequence). The CDR3 is made up of 19 amino acids. The ends were cut back, 0 bases at V and 0 bases at J, with 18 bases in the middle. The CDR3 protein is CASSLVAGPGVTTNEKLFF. The CDR3 nucleotides are TGTGCCAGCAGCTTGGTTGCGGGGCCTGGGGTTACAACTAATGAAAAACTGTTTTTT.

This clone was recorded a few times. This rearrangement joins TRBV7-3 to TRBJ2-1; no clear D gene. This CDR3 has 13 amino acids. Trimming took 1 base from V and 9 from J, leaving 10 bases between them. Germline V lookup: CDR1 SGHTA, CDR2 FQGTGA. CDR3 amino acids: CASSLKVGGEQFF. CDR3 coding DNA: TGTGCCAGCAGCTTAAAGGTAGGCGGTGAGCAGTTCTTC.

The chain couples TRBV15 to TRBJ1-5; TRBD1 matches 7 bases. The trim removed 5 bases at V and 7 bases at J, leaving 14 bases unmatched. The germline V gene has CDR1 LNHNV and CDR2 YYDKDF (reference sequence). This CDR3 region has 16 residues. CDR3 sequence (DNA): TGTGCCACCAGCGGGGCCCCCGGACAGGTTAGGCAGCCCCAGCATTTT. This translates into CATSGAPGQVRQPQHF.

The gene calls are TRBV5-6 and TRBJ1-2; weak D call: TRBD1 (5 bases). CDR3 length: 12 amino acids. Germline lookup yields CDR1 SGHDT and CDR2 YYEEEE. Deletions cut 4 bases from V and 8 bases from J, with 12 bases between. The CDR3 coding sequence is TGTGCCAGCAGCGCGGAGGGACGGGGCTACACCTTC. This translates into CASSAEGRGYTF.

The chain carries TRBV5-1 and TRBJ1-2; 8 nucleotides agree with TRBD1. Germline trimming cut 0 bases from V and 7 bases from J; bases unmatched to any gene: 8. Per the germline V gene, CDR1 is SGHRS and CDR2 is YFSETQ. The CDR3 has 15 residues. This chain's CDR3 is CASSLEAGGPSGYTF. The CDR3 nucleotides read TGCGCCAGCAGCTTGGAGGCAGGGGGCCCAAGTGGCTACACCTTC.

The chain recombines TRBV11-2 with TRBJ2-3, with 10 bases that match TRBD1. This CDR3 spans 15 amino acids. V gave up 3 bases and J gave up 6 bases; unmatched junction bases: 6. CDR1 SGHAT and CDR2 FQNNGV come from the germline V gene. CDR3 sequence (DNA): TGTGCCAGCAGCTTGGGGGACAGGGGTGGGGATACGCAGTATTTT. Protein sequence: CASSLGDRGGDTQYF.

The chain joins TRBV6-1 to TRBJ2-1; D is uncertain. Germline CDR1 MNHNS, CDR2 SASEGT. V lost 8 bases and J lost 9, with 20 bases in between. This CDR3 contains 14 residues. Written as DNA, the CDR3 is TGTGCCAGCCATGAAACCTTGTCCGACACTGAGCAGTTCTTC. Its protein is CASHETLSDTEQFF.

Here the CDR3 DNA reads TGTGCCAGCAGTTTAGACCCCGGGACAGCGCCCTACGAGCAGTACTTC. Its protein is CASSLDPGTAPYEQYF. The J gene is TRBJ2-7, the V gene TRBV28; 7 bases match TRBD1. The CDR3 runs 16 residues. The germline CDR1 and CDR2 sequences are MDHEN and SYDVKM. J lost 2 bases, V lost 2 bases, and 9 bases had no gene match.

In the case of this clone: Mismatch with germline at one junction end may stem from a read error. The genes are TRBV14 and TRBJ2-7; TRBD2 agrees at 8 bases. Germline-derived CDR1 and CDR2 are SGHDN and FVKESK. CDR3 length: 15 amino acids. The CDR3 DNA reads as TGTGTCAGCAGCCAAGGTGGGACTAGGCCCTACGAGCAGTACTTC. Translating gives CVSSQGGTRPYEQYF.

This chain links TRBV5-8 with TRBJ2-3; 11 bases match TRBD2. V was pared by 6 bases and J by 5 bases, with 5 bases of the junction left unmatched. This CDR3 has 14 residues. The V gene's germline CDR1 is SGHTS and CDR2 YDEGEE. CDR3 sequence reads: CASTLAGGGDTQYF. The CDR3 nucleotides are TGTGCCAGCACCCTAGCGGGGGGCGGAGATACGCAGTATTTT.

The chain is built from TRBV5-1 and TRBJ1-4, with D perhaps TRBD1 (5 bases). The CDR3 spans 15 residues. V gave up 0 bases and J gave up 8 bases, with 14 bases separating them. CDR1 is SGHRS and CDR2 is YFSETQ in the germline V gene. In nucleotides, the CDR3 is TGCGCCAGCAGCTTGGGCCGCGGGGCAGACGAAAAACTGTTTTTT. This codes for CASSLGRGADEKLFF.

In its sample, this clone was seen a few times. V gene TRBV5-1 combines with J gene TRBJ2-5; TRBD1 agrees at 11 bases. The J call could be wrong; TRBJ2-7 is a better fit for the DNA end. Germline CDR1 SGHRS, CDR2 YFSETQ. The CDR3 consists of 19 residues. The CDR3 region has the DNA TGCGCCAGCAGCTTGTATTGGACAGGGGGCCCCCGGGATATCAACGAGCAGTACTTC. It codes for CASSLYWTGGPRDINEQYF.

This chain links TRBV6-1 with TRBJ1-4; TRBD1 might be the D (5 bases). The V end lost 7 bases, the J end lost 5 bases, and 14 bases lay between the germline ends. This CDR3 spans 14 amino acids. Germline CDR1 MNHNS, CDR2 SASEGT. The CDR3 DNA is TGTGCCAGCACCGCGACAGAGAGGAATGAAAAACTGTTTTTT. This gives the protein CASTATERNEKLFF.

This clone was recorded a few times. This rearrangement joins TRBV7-3 to TRBJ1-1; a possible D gene is TRBD1 (6 bases). The CDR3 spans 15 residues. The germline CDR1 and CDR2 sequences are SGHTA and FQGTGA. V was pared by 5 bases and J by 4 bases, with 17 bases between. The DNA for the CDR3 is TGTGCCAGCAGCCCTGGAGGGGGGGCGACCACTGAAGCTTTCTTT. Residues: CASSPGGGATTEAFF.